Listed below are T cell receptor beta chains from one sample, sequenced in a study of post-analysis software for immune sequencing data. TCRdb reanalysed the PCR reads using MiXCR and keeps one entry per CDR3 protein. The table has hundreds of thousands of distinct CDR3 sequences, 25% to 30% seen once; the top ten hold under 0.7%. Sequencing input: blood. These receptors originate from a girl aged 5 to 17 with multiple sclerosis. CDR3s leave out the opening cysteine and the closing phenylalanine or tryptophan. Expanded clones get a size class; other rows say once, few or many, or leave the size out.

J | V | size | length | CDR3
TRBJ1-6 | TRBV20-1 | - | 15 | SAPWDRAASYNSPLH
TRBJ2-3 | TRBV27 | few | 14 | ASSLSPGGSTDTQY
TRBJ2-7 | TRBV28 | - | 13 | ASSRGWSGRYEQY
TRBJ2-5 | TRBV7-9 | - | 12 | ASSFVGLPETQY
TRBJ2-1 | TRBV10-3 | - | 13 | AISGGQGAYNEQF
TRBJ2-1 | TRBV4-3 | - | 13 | ASSHRASSYNEQF
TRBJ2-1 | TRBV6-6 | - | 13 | ASSAPRVDYNEQF
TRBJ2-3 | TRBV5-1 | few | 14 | ASSLFPSGGTDTQY
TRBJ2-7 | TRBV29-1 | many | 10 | SVRPSTYEQY
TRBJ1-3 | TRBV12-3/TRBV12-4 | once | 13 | ASSSYRGRGNTIY